Presented here are 25 T cell receptor beta chains from one specimen sequenced in a study of CD8+ T cells in alopecia areata. Extracted RNA was reverse transcribed, and the resulting cDNA served as sequencing template. Sequencing was performed with immunoSEQ multiplex PCR; in TCRdb, only in-frame clones are kept and a portion is missing. Of about 94,000 clones detected, just over 70% appear once; the ten largest clones hold roughly 17%. Stated treatment: oral pan-JAK inhibitor, 5-10 mg twice daily. The material sequenced was CD8+ T cells sorted from blood, taken between weeks 43 and 45, from a patient treated with tofacitinib. These TCRs come from a human donor with alopecia areata.

The CDR3 DNA follows: TGTGCCAGCGGACCAGCGGGGCAAGAGACCCAGTACTTC. This sequence encodes CASGPAGQETQYF. The chain recombines TRBV2 with TRBJ2-5, with 7 nucleotides matching TRBD2. The CDR3 contains 13 residues. V dropped 8 bases and J dropped 2; count of bases not matched to a gene: 5. CDR1 is SNHLY and CDR2 is FYNNEI in the germline V gene.

The J gene is TRBJ1-2, the V gene TRBV10-3; 8 bases match TRBD1. V lost 2 bases, J lost 4 bases, and 6 bases stayed unmatched. CDR1 is ENHRY and CDR2 is SYGVKD in the germline V gene. This CDR3 spans 15 amino acids. The DNA of the CDR3 is TGTGCCATCAGTGAGGAGGACAGGGTAACCTATGGCTACACCTTC. It yields the protein CAISEEDRVTYGYTF.

The chain uses TRBV19 and TRBJ1-1; TRBD1 matches at 9 bases. Unmatched junction bases numbered 0, after V lost 3 bases and J lost 4 bases. The germline V gene encodes CDR1 LNHDA and CDR2 SQIVND (reference sequence). The CDR3 totals 13 residues. In DNA form, the CDR3 reads TGTGCCAGTAGTATGACAGGGGGCACTGAAGCTTTCTTT. Encoded protein: CASSMTGGTEAFF.

On this clone: Additional DNA sequences in this sample encode the identical CDR3. The CDR3 spells CAWSVGRNTEAFF. As DNA, the CDR3 is TGTGCCTGGAGTGTCGGCAGGAACACTGAAGCTTTCTTT. This chain uses TRBV30 with TRBJ1-1; D uncertain. This CDR3 has 13 residues. Per germline, CDR1 GTSNPN and CDR2 SVGIG (reference sequence). Trimming cost V 0 bases and J 1 base, with 6 bases left between them.

The V gene is TRBV5-1, the J gene TRBJ1-4, with D possibly TRBD1 on 6 matching bases. Germline V gene lookup returns CDR1 SGHRS and CDR2 YFSETQ. The ends were cut back, 5 bases at V and 10 bases at J, with 24 bases in the middle. The CDR3 is made up of 16 amino acids. The chain's CDR3 is CASRNRDNQNEGKLFF. Written as DNA, the CDR3 is TGCGCCAGCAGGAACCGGGACAACCAAAACGAGGGAAAACTGTTTTTT.

The chain is built from TRBV28 and TRBJ1-5, with D possibly being TRBD1 (6 bases). Germline values: CDR1 MDHEN, CDR2 SYDVKM. The ends were cut back, 3 bases at V and 0 bases at J, with 12 bases in the middle. The CDR3 length is 16 residues. The CDR3 region has the DNA TGTGCCAGCAGTTTTTCTCGGGGGCTTAGCAATCAGCCCCAGCATTTT. This sequence encodes CASSFSRGLSNQPQHF.

The chain joins TRBV2 to TRBJ2-3; D is uncertain. The V and J ends lost 0 bases and 0 bases respectively, with 7 bases between them. The CDR3 loop spans 15 amino acids. Per germline, CDR1 SNHLY and CDR2 FYNNEI. The CDR3 nucleotides are TGTGCCAGCAGTGAAGCGCAGACTAGCACAGATACGCAGTATTTT. Amino acids: CASSEAQTSTDTQYF.

V usage is TRBV2 and J usage is TRBJ1-2; tentatively, D is TRBD1 (6 bases). This CDR3 comprises 15 residues. Trimming removed 3 bases at V and 4 bases at J, with 15 bases between. Germline-derived CDR1 and CDR2 are SNHLY and FYNNEI. CDR3: CASSDKGGAGYGYTF. The CDR3 nucleotides read TGTGCCAGCAGTGACAAAGGGGGAGCGGGCTATGGCTACACCTTC.

The chain links TRBV27 to TRBJ1-1; perhaps TRBD1 as D (6 bases). CDR1 and CDR2 (germline): MNHEY, SMNVEV (reference sequence). Trimming took 6 bases from V and 7 from J, leaving 18 bases between them. The CDR3 totals 14 residues. The CDR3 reads CASSLPGDGSEAFF. The CDR3, as DNA: TGTGCCAGCAGCCTCCCAGGGGATGGTAGTGAAGCTTTCTTT.

The chain uses TRBV14 and TRBJ1-6; D uncertain. CDR1 and CDR2 (germline): SGHDN, FVKESK. V was shortened by 1 base and J by 8 bases, with 3 bases between the two germline ends. This CDR3 region has 12 residues. This CDR3 is CASSQGYSPLHF. For the CDR3, the DNA is TGTGCCAGCAGCCAAGGTTATTCACCCCTCCACTTT.

V and J are TRBV19 and TRBJ2-1; D ambiguous. V was shortened by 2 bases and J by 9 bases, with 11 bases between the two germline ends. CDR1 LNHDA and CDR2 SQIVND come from the germline V gene (reference sequence). This CDR3 comprises 13 residues. CDR3: CASSISVGSEQFF. DNA of the CDR3: TGTGCCAGTAGTATATCTGTGGGGTCTGAGCAGTTCTTC.

The chain is built from TRBV4-3 and TRBJ2-3, with 11 bases aligning to TRBD2. V lost 4 bases and J lost 2; bases outside the gene matches: 8. This CDR3 spans 17 amino acids. CDR1 and CDR2 from the germline V gene are LGHNA and YSLEER. Here the CDR3 DNA reads TGCGCCAGCAGCCGAAAGGGACTAGCGGCGAACACAGATACGCAGTATTTT. Translated: CASSRKGLAANTDTQYF.

The chain recombines TRBV5-4 with TRBJ1-2; D is undetermined. There are 14 residues in the CDR3. Germline V gives CDR1 SGHNT, CDR2 YYREEE (reference sequence). Trimming removed 2 bases at V and 6 bases at J, with 14 bases between. The CDR3 nucleotides are TGTGCCAGCAGCTTTGAGGCGGCAGTTAATGGCTACACCTTC. It is translated as CASSFEAAVNGYTF.

This clone was observed a single time. The V gene is TRBV10-3, the J gene TRBJ1-1, with D maybe TRBD1 (5 bases). V lost 1 base, J lost 2 bases, and 11 bases lay in between. The CDR3 extends over 15 amino acids. Germline V gene lookup returns CDR1 ENHRY and CDR2 SYGVKD. CDR3 region: CAISEYGGINTEAFF. CDR3 nucleotides: TGTGCCATCAGTGAGTATGGGGGTATCAACACTGAAGCTTTCTTT.

The chain links TRBV10-2 to TRBJ2-3, with 8 bases aligning to TRBD2. Germline CDR1 reads WSHSY; CDR2 reads SAAADI. The CDR3 spans 16 residues. Trimming at V came to 1 base and at J to 6 bases, leaving 9 bases not matched to a gene. CDR3 nucleotides: TGCGCCAGCAGTGAGTTGGTCGGGGGGGCCGCCGATACGCAGTATTTT. Translated: CASSELVGGAADTQYF.

J is TRBJ1-2 and V is TRBV19, with D tentatively TRBD1 (5 bases). This CDR3 is built from 13 residues. Trimming left V 6 bases short and J 4 bases short, with 12 bases between. The V gene's germline CDR1 is LNHDA and CDR2 SQIVND (reference sequence). CDR3 bases: TGTGCCAGTAGCGAGGGGCGACTCTATGGCTACACCTTC. It is translated as CASSEGRLYGYTF.

This clone occurred once. The J gene is TRBJ2-7, the V gene TRBV2; 10 nucleotides agree with TRBD1. CDR3 length: 15 amino acids. Germline CDR1 reads SNHLY; CDR2 reads FYNNEI. Trimming at V came to 0 bases and at J to 6 bases, leaving 5 bases not matched to a gene. This chain's CDR3 is CASSEAGTGALEQYF. Here the CDR3 DNA reads TGTGCCAGCAGTGAAGCCGGGACAGGGGCCCTCGAGCAGTACTTC. Complete variable domain (other parts from reference TRBV2 and TRBJ2-7): EPEVTQTPSHQVTQMGQEVILRCVPISNHLYFYWYRQILGQKVEFLVSFYNNEISEKSEIFDDQFSVERPDGSNFTLKIRSTKLEDSAMYFCASSEAGTGALEQYFGPGTRLTVT.

The chain has TRBV30 and TRBJ1-1; possibly TRBD1 for D (6 bases). CDR1 is GTSNPN, CDR2 SVGIG, per germline (reference sequence). The CDR3 has 15 residues. V was pared by 1 base and J by 1 base, with 13 bases between. The CDR3 DNA sequence: TGTGCCTGGAGTGCCGGGATGGGGGCGAACACTGAAGCTTTCTTT. It yields the protein CAWSAGMGANTEAFF.

This sequence joins TRBV4-3 and TRBJ1-2; D possibly corresponds to TRBD1 (5 bases). The CDR3 has 15 amino acids. Germline V CDR1 and CDR2: LGHNA, YSLEER. V was pared by 0 bases and J by 4 bases, with 12 bases between. The CDR3, as DNA: TGCGCCAGCAGCCAAGATCGGTCGGGGCTCTATGGCTACACCTTC. Translating gives CASSQDRSGLYGYTF.

This clone has just a few counts. This chain uses TRBV7-6 with TRBJ1-5; 7 bases are shared with TRBD1. This CDR3 comprises 15 residues. J gave up 5 bases and V 5 bases, and 9 bases lay outside the gene matches. From germline, CDR1 is SGHVS and CDR2 FNYEAQ. As DNA, the CDR3 is TGTGCCAGCAGCCCTAAGACAGGGTCGTATCAGCCCCAGCATTTT. It is translated as CASSPKTGSYQPQHF.

V gene TRBV7-8 combines with J gene TRBJ2-3; no reliable D call. V lost 2 bases to trimming and J lost 5 bases, with 5 bases between them. CDR3 size: 12 residues. CDR1 is SGHVS and CDR2 is FQNEAQ in the germline V gene. CDR3 in amino acids: CASSLSLDTQYF. The CDR3 nucleotides are TGTGCCAGCAGCTTAAGTCTAGATACGCAGTATTTT.

The chain carries TRBV25-1 and TRBJ1-2; D might be TRBD1 (5 bases). With 4 bases removed from V and 6 bases from J, the gap between germline ends came to 18 bases. CDR3 size: 15 residues. The V gene's germline CDR1 is MGHDK and CDR2 SYGVNS. CDR3 nucleotides: TGTGCCAGCAGTGCACCAACACCGGGACGAGATGGCTACACCTTC. This gives the protein CASSAPTPGRDGYTF.

The chain has TRBV28 and TRBJ1-4; TRBD1 aligns across 8 bases. Trimming cost V 5 bases and J 7 bases; bases outside gene matches: 9. The CDR3 is 15 amino acids. The germline V gene encodes CDR1 MDHEN and CDR2 SYDVKM. CDR3 loop: CASSISDRASEKLFF. In DNA, the CDR3 is TGTGCCAGCAGTATATCGGACAGGGCAAGTGAAAAACTGTTTTTT.

DNA of the CDR3: TGCAGCGTTGTTCAGGTCGGGGAGCAGTACTTC. Translating gives CSVVQVGEQYF. The chain couples TRBV29-1 to TRBJ2-7; D is unclear. CDR1 is SQVTM and CDR2 is ANQGSEA in the germline V gene. Trimming took 4 bases from V and 7 from J, leaving 11 bases between them. This CDR3 comprises 11 residues.

The rearrangement uses TRBV7-2 and TRBJ1-1; D not certain. V lost 5 bases to trimming and J lost 0 bases, with 7 bases between them. This CDR3 has 13 residues. Germline V gives CDR1 SGHTA, CDR2 FQGNSA. The chain's CDR3 is CASSQELNTEAFF. The DNA of the CDR3 is TGTGCCAGCAGCCAGGAATTGAACACTGAAGCTTTCTTT.